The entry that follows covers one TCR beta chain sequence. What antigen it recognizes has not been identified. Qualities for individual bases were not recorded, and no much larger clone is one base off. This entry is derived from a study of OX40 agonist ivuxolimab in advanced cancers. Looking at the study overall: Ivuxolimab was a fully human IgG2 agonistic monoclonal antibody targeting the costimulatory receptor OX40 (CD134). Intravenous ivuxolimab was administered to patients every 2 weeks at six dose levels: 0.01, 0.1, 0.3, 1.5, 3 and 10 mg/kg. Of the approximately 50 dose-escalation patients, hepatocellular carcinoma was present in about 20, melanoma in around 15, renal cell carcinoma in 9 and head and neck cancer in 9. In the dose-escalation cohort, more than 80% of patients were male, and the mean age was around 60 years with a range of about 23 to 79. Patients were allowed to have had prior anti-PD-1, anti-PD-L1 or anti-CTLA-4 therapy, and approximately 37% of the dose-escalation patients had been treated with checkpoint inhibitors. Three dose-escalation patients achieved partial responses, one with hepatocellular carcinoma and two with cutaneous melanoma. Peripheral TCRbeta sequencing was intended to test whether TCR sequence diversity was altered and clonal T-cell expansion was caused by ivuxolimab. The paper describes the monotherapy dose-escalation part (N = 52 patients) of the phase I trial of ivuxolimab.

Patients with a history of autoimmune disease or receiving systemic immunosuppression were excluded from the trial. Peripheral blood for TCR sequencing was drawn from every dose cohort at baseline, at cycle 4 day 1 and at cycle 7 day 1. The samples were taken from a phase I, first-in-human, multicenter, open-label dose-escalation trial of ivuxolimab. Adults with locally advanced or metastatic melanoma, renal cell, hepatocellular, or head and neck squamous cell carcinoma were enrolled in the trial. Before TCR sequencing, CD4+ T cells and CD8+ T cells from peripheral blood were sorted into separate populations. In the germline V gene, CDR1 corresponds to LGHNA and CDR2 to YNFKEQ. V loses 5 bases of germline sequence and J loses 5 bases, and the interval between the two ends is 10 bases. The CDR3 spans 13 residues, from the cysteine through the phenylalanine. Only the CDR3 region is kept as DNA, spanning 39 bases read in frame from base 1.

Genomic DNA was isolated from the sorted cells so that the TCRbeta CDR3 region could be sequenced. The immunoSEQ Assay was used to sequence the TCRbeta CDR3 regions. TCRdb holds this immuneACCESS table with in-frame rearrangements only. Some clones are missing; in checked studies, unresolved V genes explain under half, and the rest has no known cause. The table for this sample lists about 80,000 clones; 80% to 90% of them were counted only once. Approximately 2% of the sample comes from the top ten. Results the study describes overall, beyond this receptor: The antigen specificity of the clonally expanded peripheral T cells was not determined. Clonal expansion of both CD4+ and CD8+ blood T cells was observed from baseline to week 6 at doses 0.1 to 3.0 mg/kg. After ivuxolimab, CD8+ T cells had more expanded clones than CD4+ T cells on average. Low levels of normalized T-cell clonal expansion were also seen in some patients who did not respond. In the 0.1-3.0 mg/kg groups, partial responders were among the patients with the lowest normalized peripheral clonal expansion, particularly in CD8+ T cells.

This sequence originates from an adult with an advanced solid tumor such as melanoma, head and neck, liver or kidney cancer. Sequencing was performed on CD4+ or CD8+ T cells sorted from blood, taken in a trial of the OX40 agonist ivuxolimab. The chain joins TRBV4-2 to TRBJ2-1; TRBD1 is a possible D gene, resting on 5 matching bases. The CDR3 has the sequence CASSFRQNNEQFF. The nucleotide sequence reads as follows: TGTGCCAGCAGCTTCCGACAGAACAATGAGCAGTTCTTC.